A selection of T cell receptor beta chains follows, all from one sample in a study of cytomegalovirus exposure and HLA in healthy donors. Libraries were prepared by immunoSEQ multiplex PCR; TCRdb keeps only in-frame clonotypes and omits some of them. Of roughly 100,000 clones in the sample, 78% were seen once. Sequencing was done on a sample of PBMCs. The receptors were sampled from a woman aged 35 to 49 in good health and CMV-seronegative. Each CDR3 is given with its conserved first and last residue. Fields, in order: clone size, D gene, J gene, V gene, CDR3 DNA, CDR3 protein. A D gene is named only where the DNA matches it firmly. Clone size is not always given. Where it is, it says once, few, many or a class for expanded clones.

clone_size: NA; d_call: TRBD2; j_call: TRBJ2-4; v_call: TRBV14; cdr3_nt: TGTGCCAGCAGACCCCCGGGGGGCATTCAGTACTTC; cdr3_aa: CASRPPGGIQYF
clone_size: NA; d_call: TRBD1; j_call: TRBJ1-2; v_call: TRBV28; cdr3_nt: TGTGCCAGCAGCAAGGACAGGGGGCGCTTCCATGGCTACACCTTC; cdr3_aa: CASSKDRGRFHGYTF
clone_size: once; d_call: NA; j_call: TRBJ2-6; v_call: TRBV25-1; cdr3_nt: TGTGCCAGCAGACACTCTGGGGCCAACGTCCTGACTTTC; cdr3_aa: CASRHSGANVLTF
clone_size: NA; d_call: TRBD2; j_call: TRBJ2-1; v_call: TRBV19; cdr3_nt: TGTGCCAGTAGTTTACGGACTAGCTCCTACAATGAGCAGTTCTTC; cdr3_aa: CASSLRTSSYNEQFF
clone_size: NA; d_call: NA; j_call: TRBJ1-2; v_call: TRBV5-1; cdr3_nt: TGCGCCAGCAGCTTACAGGGAGAAGGGTTTGCTGGCTACACCTTC; cdr3_aa: CASSLQGEGFAGYTF
clone_size: NA; d_call: NA; j_call: TRBJ1-1; v_call: TRBV7-9; cdr3_nt: TGTGCCAGCAGCTCCACGGGGGCTTTCTTT; cdr3_aa: CASSSTGAFF
clone_size: NA; d_call: TRBD1; j_call: TRBJ1-1; v_call: TRBV15; cdr3_nt: TGTGCCACCAGCAGAGAGGGCAGGGGGGACACTGAAGCTTTCTTT; cdr3_aa: CATSREGRGDTEAFF
clone_size: NA; d_call: NA; j_call: TRBJ2-1; v_call: TRBV7-9; cdr3_nt: TGTGCCAGCAGCCTCAACAGGGATAATGAGCAGTTCTTC; cdr3_aa: CASSLNRDNEQFF
clone_size: NA; d_call: NA; j_call: TRBJ2-2; v_call: TRBV6-6; cdr3_nt: TGTGCCAGCAGAACCCGTGAGGGGGAGCTGTTTTTT; cdr3_aa: CASRTREGELFF
clone_size: few; d_call: TRBD1; j_call: TRBJ2-7; v_call: TRBV27; cdr3_nt: TGTGCCAGCAGTTTAAGAGGTTTATCAGGGACAGCTACTTACGAGCAGTACTTC; cdr3_aa: CASSLRGLSGTATYEQYF
clone_size: NA; d_call: NA; j_call: TRBJ2-7; v_call: TRBV5-1; cdr3_nt: TGCGCCAGCAGCCCCAGAGGGGGGGGTTTCGACGAGCAGTACTTC; cdr3_aa: CASSPRGGGFDEQYF
clone_size: NA; d_call: TRBD2; j_call: TRBJ2-1; v_call: TRBV7-2; cdr3_nt: TGTGCCAGCAGCGCGACCGGGACTAGCGGGAGGCCCAACTCCAATGAGCAGTTCTTC; cdr3_aa: CASSATGTSGRPNSNEQFF
clone_size: once; d_call: TRBD1; j_call: TRBJ1-6; v_call: TRBV5-1; cdr3_nt: TGCGCCAGCAGCATCCTCGACAGGGGTTCACCCCTCCACTTT; cdr3_aa: CASSILDRGSPLHF
clone_size: few; d_call: TRBD2; j_call: TRBJ2-1; v_call: TRBV4-1; cdr3_nt: TGCGCCAGCAGCCAAGGGGGACTAGCAGTTTCCGAGCAGTTCTTC; cdr3_aa: CASSQGGLAVSEQFF
clone_size: NA; d_call: NA; j_call: TRBJ2-7; v_call: TRBV19; cdr3_nt: TGTGCCACCTCCTGGGGGCCCAACGAGCAGTACTTC; cdr3_aa: CATSWGPNEQYF
clone_size: NA; d_call: NA; j_call: TRBJ2-6; v_call: TRBV25-1; cdr3_nt: TGTGCCAGCAGTGGTCGGGACACAGGCTCTGGGGCCAACGTCCTGACTTTC; cdr3_aa: CASSGRDTGSGANVLTF
clone_size: NA; d_call: TRBD2; j_call: TRBJ2-1; v_call: TRBV30; cdr3_nt: TGTGCCTGGAGAACAGCGGGAGGATCCTACAATGAGCAGTTCTTC; cdr3_aa: CAWRTAGGSYNEQFF
clone_size: NA; d_call: TRBD1; j_call: TRBJ2-7; v_call: TRBV28; cdr3_nt: TGTGCCAGCAGTTATGCACTACCGGGACAGGGTATTTCCTACGAGCAGTACTTC; cdr3_aa: CASSYALPGQGISYEQYF
clone_size: NA; d_call: TRBD2; j_call: TRBJ2-1; v_call: TRBV5-6; cdr3_nt: TGTGCCAGCACTAGCGGTACTAAGCAGTTCTTC; cdr3_aa: CASTSGTKQFF
clone_size: NA; d_call: NA; j_call: TRBJ1-1; v_call: TRBV7-9; cdr3_nt: TGTGCCAGCAGCCGCGGGTGGGGTGAAGCTTTCTTT; cdr3_aa: CASSRGWGEAFF
clone_size: NA; d_call: NA; j_call: TRBJ2-3; v_call: TRBV7-3; cdr3_nt: TGTGCCAGCAGCTTAATCCCTGGCCGGGACACAGATACGCAGTATTTT; cdr3_aa: CASSLIPGRDTDTQYF
clone_size: few; d_call: NA; j_call: TRBJ1-2; v_call: TRBV5-1; cdr3_nt: TGCGCCAGCAGCTCCCACGGACAGCCAAGGCTTGATCATGGCTACACCTTC; cdr3_aa: CASSSHGQPRLDHGYTF
clone_size: NA; d_call: NA; j_call: TRBJ2-2; v_call: TRBV9; cdr3_nt: TGTGCCAGCAGCCGCAAGCTAGACAACACCGGGGAGCTGTTTTTT; cdr3_aa: CASSRKLDNTGELFF
clone_size: NA; d_call: NA; j_call: TRBJ2-2; v_call: TRBV27; cdr3_nt: TGTGCCAGCACGGACAGAAACACCGGGGAGCTGTTTTTT; cdr3_aa: CASTDRNTGELFF
clone_size: NA; d_call: NA; j_call: TRBJ1-5; v_call: TRBV5-1; cdr3_nt: TGCGCCAGCAGCTTGGACAGGAATCAGCCCCAGCATTTT; cdr3_aa: CASSLDRNQPQHF
clone_size: NA; d_call: TRBD1; j_call: TRBJ2-7; v_call: TRBV27; cdr3_nt: TGTGCCAGCAGTTTAGTACGCCCAACAGGGGCAGCCTACGAGCAGTACTTC; cdr3_aa: CASSLVRPTGAAYEQYF
clone_size: NA; d_call: TRBD2; j_call: TRBJ2-3; v_call: TRBV9; cdr3_nt: TGTGCCAGCAGCGTAGCTCCCGGGAGGACCACAGATACGCAGTATTTT; cdr3_aa: CASSVAPGRTTDTQYF
clone_size: NA; d_call: NA; j_call: TRBJ2-1; v_call: TRBV9; cdr3_nt: TGTGCCAGCAGCGTAGTTGGTAGCGGCCCTTACAATGAGCAGTTCTTC; cdr3_aa: CASSVVGSGPYNEQFF